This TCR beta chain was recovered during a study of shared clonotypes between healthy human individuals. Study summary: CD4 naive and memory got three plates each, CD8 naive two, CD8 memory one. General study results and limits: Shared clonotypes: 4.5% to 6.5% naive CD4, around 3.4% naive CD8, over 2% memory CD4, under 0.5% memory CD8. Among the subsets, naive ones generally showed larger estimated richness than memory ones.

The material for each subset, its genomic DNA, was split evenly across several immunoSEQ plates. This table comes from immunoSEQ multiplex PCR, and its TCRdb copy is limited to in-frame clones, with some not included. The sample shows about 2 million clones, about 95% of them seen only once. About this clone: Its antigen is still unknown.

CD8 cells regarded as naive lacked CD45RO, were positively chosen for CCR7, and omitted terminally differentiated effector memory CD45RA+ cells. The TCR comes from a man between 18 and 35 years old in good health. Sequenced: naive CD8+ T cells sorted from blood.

The CDR3 nucleotides read TGTGCCAGCAGCTTAGGTACTAGCGGGGGCGATGAGCAGTTCTTC. Amino acid sequence: CASSLGTSGGDEQFF. V is TRBV7-2 and J is TRBJ2-1, with 11 bases aligning to TRBD2. V was clipped by 1 base and J by 8 bases; unmatched bases: 4. CDR1 and CDR2 from the germline V gene are SGHTA and FQGNSA. This CDR3 spans 15 amino acids. Using reference TRBV7-2 and TRBJ2-1 for the parts outside the CDR3, the full variable domain is GAGVSQSPSNKVTEKGKDVELRCDPISGHTALYWYRQSLGQGLEFLIYFQGNSAPDKSGLPSDRFSAERTGGSVSTLTIQRTQQEDSAVYLCASSLGTSGGDEQFFGPGTRLTVL.